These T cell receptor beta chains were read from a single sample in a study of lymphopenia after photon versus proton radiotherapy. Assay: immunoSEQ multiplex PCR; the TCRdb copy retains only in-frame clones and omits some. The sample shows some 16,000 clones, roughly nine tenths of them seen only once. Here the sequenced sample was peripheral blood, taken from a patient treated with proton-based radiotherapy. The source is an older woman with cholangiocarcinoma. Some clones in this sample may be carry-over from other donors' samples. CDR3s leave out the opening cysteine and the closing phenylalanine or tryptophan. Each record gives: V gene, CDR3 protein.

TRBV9,ASSQDSVNTGELF
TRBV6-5,ASSYYRGNTEAF
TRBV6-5,ASSFRVGEQY
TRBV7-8,ASSTYRDSSYEQY
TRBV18,ASSPAWQGSNQPQH
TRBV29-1,SVSQGAETQY
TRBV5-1,ASSLWGQSFGGEAF
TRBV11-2,ASSQHYEQY
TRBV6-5,ASSYSSGIYNSPLH
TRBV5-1,ASTPYTGTNTEAF
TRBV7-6,ASSNRQGNNEQF
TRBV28,ATLRQGVYEQY
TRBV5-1,ASSQADLAGFTDTQY
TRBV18,ASSPQRGSTGEKLF
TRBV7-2,ASSSPGLAGGRVKTQY
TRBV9,ASSPGPGGGLAKNIQY
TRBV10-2,ASSRTGITTGELF
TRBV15,ATSTRSYGYT
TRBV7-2,ASSLRSSGNTIY
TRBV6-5,ASSTRQTYEQY
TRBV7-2,ASSLVGDGYYEQY
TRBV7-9,ASSRPGTGELF
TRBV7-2,ASSSSGPSSCEQY
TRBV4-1,ASSQEGRKGQPQH